These 10 T cell receptor beta chains were all obtained from the same sample, sequenced in a study of T cells in Graves' hyperthyroidism and ophthalmopathy (dated by TCRdb to the late 2010s). The protocol used for the library was multiplex PCR. The listed sequencing device is Illumina HiSeq 2000. The TCR beta CDR3 regions were amplified from the RNA transcripts. The TCR CDR3 was subjected to a first round of RT-PCR using the HTBI primer set and the Qiagen OneStep RT-PCR kit. The public reads were run again by TCRdb, first through fastp at Q25 and then through MiXCR, and only productive beta chains were kept. Rows with a matching CDR3 protein are joined into one entry that keeps the most common DNA and genes. The sample table holds 250,000 to 400,000 distinct CDR3 sequences, of which roughly an eighth were seen once. Roughly 35% of the sample goes to the ten largest clones. The sequenced material came from blood. The source of these receptors is a woman in her thirties or forties with Graves' ophthalmopathy.

This clonotype was seen many times. The J gene is TRBJ1-2, the V gene TRBV7-9; no firm D call. Germline loops: CDR1 SEHNR, CDR2 FQNEAQ (reference sequence). This CDR3 is 16 amino acids long. Trimming removed 2 bases at V and 4 bases at J, with 17 bases between. The CDR3 DNA is TGTGCCAGCAGCTTAAAGCTTTCTCAGGCGGTCTATGGCTACACCTTC. Protein: CASSLKLSQAVYGYTF.

This clonotype was found many times. The chain couples TRBV6-1 to TRBJ2-2, with 8 bases that match TRBD1. In germline, CDR1 is MNHNS, CDR2 SASEGT. The length of the CDR3 is 17 residues. The V segment lost 5 bases and the J segment 1 base; nucleotides outside the gene matches: 9. The CDR3 loop is CASSLFSGQGNTGELFF. CDR3 sequence (DNA): TGTGCCAGCAGTCTATTTTCCGGACAGGGGAACACCGGGGAGCTGTTTTTT.

The rearrangement uses TRBV5-6 and TRBJ1-1; D not resolved. V was cut by 2 bases and J by 12 bases, with 11 bases left in between. The length of the CDR3 is 11 residues. CDR1 is SGHDT, CDR2 YYEEEE, per germline. The CDR3 DNA sequence: TGTGCCAGCAGCTTTCGACAAGAAACTTTCTTT. It encodes CASSFRQETFF. Looking up the rest from reference TRBV5-6 and TRBJ1-1 gives the full variable domain: DAGVTQSPTHLIKTRGQQVTLRCSPKSGHDTVSWYQQALGQGPQFIFQYYEEEERQRGNFPDRFSGHQFPNYSSELNVNALLLGDSALYLCASSFRQETFFGQGTRLTVV.

This clonotype was seen at least ten times. V and J are TRBV20-1 and TRBJ1-4; D ambiguous. Germline CDR1 DFQATT, CDR2 SNEGSKA (reference sequence). Trimming removed 4 bases from V and 3 bases from J, with 12 bases in between. This CDR3 spans 14 amino acids. The CDR3 sequence is CSAKAGSSNEKLFF. CDR3 in DNA: TGCAGTGCTAAGGCGGGTAGCTCTAATGAAAAACTGTTTTTT.

This clonotype was found a few times. The chain joins TRBV24-1 to TRBJ1-5, with D uncertain. Germline V gene lookup returns CDR1 KGHDR and CDR2 SFDVKD. CDR3 length equals 14 residues. V lost 5 bases to trimming and J lost 2 bases, with 9 bases between them. CDR3 bases: TGTGCCACCAGTGGCAGAATGGGCAATCAGCCCCAGCATTTT. Protein: CATSGRMGNQPQHF.

This clonotype was seen only a few times. The rearrangement links TRBV6-1 to TRBJ2-2; no clear D. CDR3 length: 13 amino acids. With 6 bases removed from V and 2 bases from J, the gap between germline ends came to 7 bases. Looked up from germline, CDR1 is MNHNS and CDR2 is SASEGT. The CDR3 is CASRSHNTGELFF. CDR3 in DNA: TGTGCCAGCAGATCCCATAACACCGGGGAGCTGTTTTTT.

CDR3 DNA: TGTGCCAGCAGTCCAAGGATGGGACTAGCGTCCTACGAGCAGTACTTC. It specifies CASSPRMGLASYEQYF. The gene calls are TRBV28 and TRBJ2-7; TRBD2 agrees at 10 bases. CDR1 MDHEN and CDR2 SYDVKM come from the germline V gene. The CDR3 sequence is 16 residues long. V lost 5 bases to trimming and J lost 1 base; unmatched junction nucleotides: 8.

The V and J genes are TRBV12-3 or TRBV12-4 and TRBJ1-4, with 8 bases identical to TRBD1. The CDR3 length is 15 residues. V was clipped by 6 bases and J by 6 bases; unmatched bases: 9. Written as DNA, the CDR3 is TGTGCCAGCAGCCCAAGCAGGGGGCTACATGAAAAACTGTTTTTT. Protein: CASSPSRGLHEKLFF.

A few counts support this clonotype. The chain is built from TRBV20-1 and TRBJ2-7, with TRBD2 as a possible D gene (5 bases). Germline CDR1 and CDR2: DFQATT and SNEGSKA (reference sequence). Trimming took off 4 bases at V and 7 bases at J, with 14 bases between the two ends. This CDR3 is built from 12 residues. The CDR3 is CSAKDWFQEQYF. The CDR3 region has the DNA TGCAGTGCTAAGGACTGGTTCCAAGAGCAGTACTTC.

The V and J genes are TRBV7-2 and TRBJ2-2; the match to TRBD2 covers 13 bases. The CDR3 spans 19 residues. The ends lost 5 bases at V and 5 bases at J; junction bases unmatched: 14. The germline V gene has CDR1 SGHTA and CDR2 FQGNSA. Written as DNA, the CDR3 is TGTGCCAGCAGCCGCGGACTCGGACTAGCGGGAGTGCAGACCGGGGAGCTGTTTTTT. Its translation is CASSRGLGLAGVQTGELFF.